A single sample gave rise to the 13 T cell receptor beta chains below, sequenced in a study of T cells in Graves' hyperthyroidism and ophthalmopathy. Regions amplified from RNA transcripts were the TCR beta CDR3 regions. Researchers ran a first-round RT-PCR on the TCR CDR3 using the HTBI primer set. In TCRdb, the multiplex PCR reads were re-called with MiXCR into one record per CDR3 protein. The sample lists approximately 520,000 distinct CDR3 sequences, under 25% seen once, with more than 20% in the top ten. Sequenced: blood. These TCRs come from a man aged 18 to 30 with Graves' hyperthyroidism.

This chain joins TRBV5-1 and TRBJ2-5; unclear D gene. Trimming removed 0 bases at V and 3 bases at J, with 9 bases between. The CDR3 has 14 amino acids. CDR1 and CDR2 from the germline V gene are SGHRS and YFSETQ. Written as DNA, the CDR3 is TGCGCCAGCAGCTTGGCTGCGGTTGAAGAGACCCAGTACTTC. It yields the protein CASSLAAVEETQYF.

This chain uses TRBV6-5 with TRBJ2-7; 11 nucleotides line up with TRBD1. The CDR3 loop spans 15 amino acids. Trimming cost V 4 bases and J 2 bases; bases outside gene matches: 4. CDR1 and CDR2 (germline): MNHEY, SVGAGI. Here the CDR3 reads CASSFGQGATYEQYF. CDR3 nucleotides: TGTGCCAGCAGTTTCGGACAGGGGGCAACCTACGAGCAGTACTTC.

This clonotype occurred a few times. The chain joins TRBV12-3 or TRBV12-4 to TRBJ2-7; 9 bases line up with TRBD2. J lost 5 bases, V lost 3 bases, and 8 bases had no gene match. This CDR3 is 15 amino acids long. In DNA, the CDR3 is TGTGCCAGCAGTTTTCTGGGACTAGCTACGGACGAGCAGTACTTC. It specifies CASSFLGLATDEQYF.

The sample holds many counts of this clonotype. The chain joins TRBV6-1 to TRBJ2-7; 9 bases are a match to TRBD1. This CDR3 has 14 residues. V was pared by 8 bases and J by 2 bases, with 7 bases of the junction left unmatched. Per the germline V gene, CDR1 is MNHNS and CDR2 is SASEGT. The CDR3 nucleotides read TGTGCCAGCGAAGTTGGGACAGGGACCTACGAGCAGTACTTC. This encodes CASEVGTGTYEQYF.

CDR3 bases: TGTGCCAGCAGCGCTCACAGGGCTACCGACGAGCAGTACTTC. Translation: CASSAHRATDEQYF. The chain uses TRBV16 and TRBJ2-7; TRBD1 might be the D (6 bases). The germline CDR1 and CDR2 sequences are KGHSY and FQNENV. V lost 5 bases and J 5 bases, leaving 16 bases between the germline ends. The CDR3 consists of 14 residues. Variable domain in full (rest from reference TRBV16 and TRBJ2-7): GEEVAQTPKHLVRGEGQKAKLYCAPIKGHSYVFWYQQVLKNEFKFLISFQNENVFDETGMPKERFSAKCLPNSPCSLEIQATKLEDSAVYFCASSAHRATDEQYFGPGTRLTVT.

This clonotype was seen repeatedly, ten times or more. The chain employs TRBV7-8 and TRBJ1-1; tentatively, D is TRBD1 (6 bases). Per germline, CDR1 SGHVS and CDR2 FQNEAQ. V gave up 0 bases and J gave up 5 bases, with 13 bases separating them. The CDR3 runs to 15 residues. The chain's CDR3 is CASSLAGGRGTEAFF. CDR3 DNA sequence: TGTGCCAGCAGCTTAGCCGGGGGAAGGGGGACTGAAGCTTTCTTT. The whole variable domain, filled in from reference TRBV7-8 and TRBJ1-1, reads GAGVSQSPRYKVAKRGQDVALRCDPISGHVSLFWYQQALGQGPEFLTYFQNEAQLDKSGLPSDRFFAERPEGSVSTLKIQRTQQEDSAVYLCASSLAGGRGTEAFFGQGTRLTVV.

In this sample, this clonotype turned up a few times. The chain couples TRBV7-9 to TRBJ2-5, with TRBD2 matching over 8 bases. Unmatched junction bases numbered 9, after V lost 4 bases and J lost 2 bases. Germline loops: CDR1 SEHNR, CDR2 FQNEAQ (reference sequence). The CDR3 is made up of 16 amino acids. DNA of the CDR3: TGTGCCAGCAGCTCAAAGCGGGGGACGCTTCAAGAGACCCAGTACTTC. This sequence encodes CASSSKRGTLQETQYF.

The chain joins TRBV10-1 to TRBJ2-5, with 7 bases aligning to TRBD2. The germline CDR1 and CDR2 sequences are WNHNN and SYGVQD (reference sequence). This CDR3 has 14 residues. V lost 4 bases and J lost 1; bases outside the gene matches: 3. CDR3 sequence reads: CASSVGGIQETQYF. The CDR3 bases are TGCGCCAGCAGTGTGGGGGGGATCCAAGAGACCCAGTACTTC.

This clonotype showed up just a few times. The chain couples TRBV30 to TRBJ2-7; 8 nucleotides line up with TRBD2. Germline CDR1 is GTSNPN and CDR2 is SVGIG (reference sequence). V dropped 3 bases and J dropped 0; count of bases not matched to a gene: 7. The CDR3 runs to 15 residues. The CDR3 protein is CAWRDTSGSSYEQYF. CDR3 bases: TGTGCCTGGAGGGATACTAGCGGAAGCTCCTACGAGCAGTACTTC. Based on the CDR3 plus reference TRBV30 and TRBJ2-7, the full variable domain is SQTIHQWPATLVQPVGSPLSLECTVEGTSNPNLYWYRQAAGRGLQLLFYSVGIGQISSEVPQNLSASRPQDRQFILSSKKLLLSDSGFYLCAWRDTSGSSYEQYFGPGTRLTVT.

J is TRBJ2-5 and V is TRBV9; 11 nucleotides align to TRBD2. The CDR3 runs to 16 residues. The germline V gene has CDR1 SGDLS and CDR2 YYNGEE. Trimming cost V 4 bases and J 1 base; bases outside gene matches: 6. CDR3 sequence: CASSLRTSGFQETQYF. The CDR3 DNA reads as TGTGCCAGCAGCCTTCGGACTAGCGGGTTCCAAGAGACCCAGTACTTC.

Ten or more counts support this clonotype. The V and J genes are TRBV30 and TRBJ1-1; TRBD1 aligns across 8 bases. The CDR3 consists of 13 residues. The junction had 3 bases not matched to a gene; V was cut back by 5 bases and J by 1 base. Germline loops: CDR1 GTSNPN, CDR2 SVGIG (reference sequence). CDR3 nucleotide sequence: TGTGCCTGGGACAGGGGAGGGAACACTGAAGCTTTCTTT. Encoded protein: CAWDRGGNTEAFF.

This clonotype was found many times. A read error may be the cause here, since a much bigger clone is one base away. The V and J genes are TRBV12-3 or TRBV12-4 and TRBJ2-7, with 8 bases fitting TRBD1. The V segment lost 7 bases and the J segment 2 bases; nucleotides outside the gene matches: 10. CDR3 length: 15 amino acids. The CDR3: CASTQTGAAPYEQYF. CDR3 nucleotides: TGTGCCAGCACACAGACAGGGGCTGCCCCCTACGAGCAGTACTTC.

This clonotype was counted ten times or more. This chain connects TRBV12-3 or TRBV12-4 to TRBJ1-6, with D possibly being TRBD1 (6 bases). CDR3 length equals 13 residues. Trimming left V 4 bases short and J 9 bases short, with 10 bases between. The DNA for the CDR3 is TGTGCCAGCAGTTCCGGGACATCTTCACCCCTCCACTTT. Translation gives CASSSGTSSPLHF.